The 10 T cell receptor beta chains below were found in one sample sequenced in a study of a mutant IDH1 vaccine in newly diagnosed glioma. No antigens are known for them. Time point of the sample: week 5, during vaccination. Each vaccine dose was 300 ug of mutant IDH1 20-mer peptide, with topical imiquimod. Sequenced by immunoSEQ multiplex PCR; TCRdb stores in-frame clones only, minus some. The data show more than 40,000 clones, around 80% seen once. The sequences come from PBMCs, collected from a glioma patient whose treatment included an IDH1 peptide vaccine. These receptors originate from a woman between 40 and 55 years old with glioma.

The gene calls are TRBV30 and TRBJ2-7; D is ambiguous. The CDR3 is 11 residues long. The V gene lost 1 base and the J gene lost 5 bases, with 6 bases spanning the gap. Germline CDR1 GTSNPN, CDR2 SVGIG (reference sequence). CDR3 residues: CAWSDTHEQYF. The CDR3 coding sequence is TGTGCCTGGAGTGATACCCACGAGCAGTACTTC.

The chain carries TRBV9 and TRBJ2-3; 9 nucleotides align to TRBD2. Germline loops: CDR1 SGDLS, CDR2 YYNGEE. The CDR3 extends over 16 amino acids. Trimming removed 3 bases from V and 1 base from J; junction bases left unmatched: 6. The CDR3 region has the DNA TGTGCCAGCAGCGGACGTAGCGGGGGTGGCACAGATACGCAGTATTTT. This gives the protein CASSGRSGGGTDTQYF.

The V and J genes are TRBV13 and TRBJ2-5; 11 bases are a match to TRBD2. The V segment lost 5 bases and the J segment 9 bases; nucleotides outside the gene matches: 14. Germline CDR1 is PRHDT and CDR2 is FYEKMQ (reference sequence). The CDR3 sequence is 16 residues long. In DNA, the CDR3 is TGTGCCAGCAGCCCAACTAGCGGGGGTGCTAAGGGGGCCCAGTACTTC. Amino acids: CASSPTSGGAKGAQYF. Based on the CDR3 plus reference TRBV13 and TRBJ2-5, the full variable domain is AAGVIQSPRHLIKEKRETATLKCYPIPRHDTVYWYQQGPGQDPQFLISFYEKMQSDKGSIPDRFSAQQFSDYHSELNMSSLELGDSALYFCASSPTSGGAKGAQYFGPGTRLLVL.

The chain combines TRBV5-1 with TRBJ2-2; D is perhaps TRBD1 (6 bases). CDR3 length equals 15 residues. The V end was cut by 2 bases, the J end by 3 bases, with 11 bases between. CDR1 is SGHRS and CDR2 is YFSETQ in the germline V gene. The CDR3 sequence is CASSLRAGDTGELFF. The CDR3 DNA reads as TGCGCCAGCAGCTTAAGGGCAGGGGACACCGGGGAGCTGTTTTTT.

This sequence joins TRBV5-6 and TRBJ2-7; D is ambiguous. Between the trimmed V and J ends, which lost 2 bases and 6 bases, there was a span of 15 bases. The V gene's germline CDR1 is SGHDT and CDR2 YYEEEE. The CDR3 is made up of 14 amino acids. CDR3 nucleotide sequence: TGTGCCAGCAGCTTCAGAGGCCTCCCTACCGAGCAGTACTTC. Its protein is CASSFRGLPTEQYF.

In this sample, this clone turned up once. The rearrangement joins TRBV9 to TRBJ2-1; 10 positions agree with TRBD2. The CDR3 has 17 amino acids. V was clipped by 2 bases and J by 4 bases; unmatched bases: 9. CDR1 is SGDLS, CDR2 YYNGEE, per germline. CDR3 sequence (DNA): TGTGCCAGCAGCGTTGTGCCAAGGACTAGCGGTTACAATGAGCAGTTCTTC. Its translation is CASSVVPRTSGYNEQFF.

The chain combines TRBV27 with TRBJ2-3, with TRBD2 matching over 9 bases. Germline CDR1 reads MNHEY; CDR2 reads SMNVEV (reference sequence). Trimming took 10 bases from V and 2 from J; bases not matched to a gene: 7. This CDR3 has 14 residues. CDR3 DNA sequence: TGTGCCATCTCCCGACTAGCGGACACAGATACGCAGTATTTT. It codes for CAISRLADTDTQYF.

This chain uses TRBV7-9 with TRBJ1-1; 10 nucleotides agree with TRBD1. V shed 5 bases and J 6 bases; nucleotides not matched to a gene: 6. The CDR3 has 14 amino acids. CDR1 is SEHNR and CDR2 is FQNEAQ in the germline V gene (reference sequence). CDR3 sequence reads: CASSKGQGSSEAFF. In DNA, the CDR3 is TGTGCCAGCAGCAAGGGACAGGGGAGCTCTGAAGCTTTCTTT. Complete variable domain (other parts from reference TRBV7-9 and TRBJ1-1): DTGVSQNPRHKITKRGQNVTFRCDPISEHNRLYWYRQTLGQGPEFLTYFQNEAQLEKSRLLSDRFSAERPKGSFSTLEIQRTEQGDSAMYLCASSKGQGSSEAFFGQGTRLTVV.

This clone has only one observation. This chain uses TRBV11-2 with TRBJ2-7; 9 bases align to TRBD1. CDR1 and CDR2 from the germline V gene are SGHAT and FQNNGV. The J segment lost 2 bases and the V segment lost 6 bases, leaving 5 bases of the junction unmatched. The CDR3 extends over 14 amino acids. The chain's CDR3 is CASRGQGMAYEQYF. CDR3 nucleotides: TGTGCCAGCAGGGGACAGGGAATGGCCTACGAGCAGTACTTC.

This clone has just a few counts. The V and J genes are TRBV30 and TRBJ1-1, with D possibly TRBD1 on 5 matching bases. V was cut by 0 bases and J by 1 base, with 12 bases left in between. Germline CDR1 reads GTSNPN; CDR2 reads SVGIG (reference sequence). This CDR3 contains 15 residues. CDR3 amino acids: CAWSVRGRRNTEAFF. DNA of the CDR3: TGTGCCTGGAGTGTACGGGGGAGACGGAACACTGAAGCTTTCTTT.